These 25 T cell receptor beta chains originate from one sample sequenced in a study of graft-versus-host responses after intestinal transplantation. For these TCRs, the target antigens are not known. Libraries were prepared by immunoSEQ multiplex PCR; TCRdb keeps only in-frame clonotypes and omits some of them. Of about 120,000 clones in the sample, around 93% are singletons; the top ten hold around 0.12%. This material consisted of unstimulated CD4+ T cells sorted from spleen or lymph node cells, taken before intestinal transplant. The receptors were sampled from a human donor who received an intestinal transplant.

CDR3 nucleotide sequence: TGTGCCAGCTCATCCCTTCACGAGCAGTTCTTC. This sequence encodes CASSSLHEQFF. The chain joins TRBV18 to TRBJ2-1; D ambiguous. The CDR3 spans 11 residues. Germline-derived CDR1 and CDR2 are KGHSH and LQKENI. Trimming removed 5 bases from V and 10 bases from J, with 9 bases in between.

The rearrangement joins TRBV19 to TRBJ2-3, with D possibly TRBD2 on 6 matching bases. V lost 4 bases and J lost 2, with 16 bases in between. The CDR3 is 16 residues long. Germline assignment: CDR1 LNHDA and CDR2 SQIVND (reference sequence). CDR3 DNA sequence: TGTGCCAGTAGTACCTTGGGGAGGAGGAACACAGATACGCAGTATTTT. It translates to CASSTLGRRNTDTQYF.

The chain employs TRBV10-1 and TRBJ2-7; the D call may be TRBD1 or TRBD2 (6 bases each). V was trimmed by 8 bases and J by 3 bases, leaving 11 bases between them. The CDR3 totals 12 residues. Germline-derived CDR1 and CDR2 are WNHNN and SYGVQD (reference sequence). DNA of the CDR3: TGCGCCAGCGAGGGGGACTGCTACGAGCAGTACTTC. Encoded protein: CASEGDCYEQYF.

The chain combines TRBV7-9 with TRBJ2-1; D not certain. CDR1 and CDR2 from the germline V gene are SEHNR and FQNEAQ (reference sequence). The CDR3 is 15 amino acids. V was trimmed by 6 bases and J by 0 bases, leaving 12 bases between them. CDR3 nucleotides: TGTGCCAGCAGGTTGCGAGGTAGCTCCTACAATGAGCAGTTCTTC. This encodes CASRLRGSSYNEQFF.

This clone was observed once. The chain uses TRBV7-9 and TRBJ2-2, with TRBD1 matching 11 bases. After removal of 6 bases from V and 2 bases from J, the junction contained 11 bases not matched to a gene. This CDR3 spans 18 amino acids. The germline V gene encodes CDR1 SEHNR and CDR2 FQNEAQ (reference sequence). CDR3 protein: CASSPSPGQGANTGELFF. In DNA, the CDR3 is TGTGCCAGCAGTCCCAGCCCCGGACAGGGGGCTAACACCGGGGAGCTGTTTTTT.

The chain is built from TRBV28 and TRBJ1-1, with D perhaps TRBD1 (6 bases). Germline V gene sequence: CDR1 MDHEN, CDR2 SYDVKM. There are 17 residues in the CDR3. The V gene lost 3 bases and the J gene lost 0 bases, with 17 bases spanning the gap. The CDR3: CASSFRGRRYLNTEAFF. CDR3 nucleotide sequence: TGTGCCAGCAGTTTCAGGGGACGTAGGTACTTGAACACTGAAGCTTTCTTT.

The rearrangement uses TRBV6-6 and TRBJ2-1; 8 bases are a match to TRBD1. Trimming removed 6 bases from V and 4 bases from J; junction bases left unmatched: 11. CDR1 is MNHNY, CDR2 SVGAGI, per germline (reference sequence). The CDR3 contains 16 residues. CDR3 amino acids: CASSDPQGAPYNEQFF. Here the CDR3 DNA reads TGTGCCAGCAGCGACCCCCAGGGGGCCCCTTACAATGAGCAGTTCTTC.

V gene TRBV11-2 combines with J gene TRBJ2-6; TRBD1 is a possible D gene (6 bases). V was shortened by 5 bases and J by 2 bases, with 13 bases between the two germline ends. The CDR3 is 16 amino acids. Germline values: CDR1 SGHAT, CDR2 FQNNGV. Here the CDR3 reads CASSRAQGTGANVLTF. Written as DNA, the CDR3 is TGTGCCAGCAGCCGCGCCCAGGGGACTGGGGCCAACGTCCTGACTTTC.

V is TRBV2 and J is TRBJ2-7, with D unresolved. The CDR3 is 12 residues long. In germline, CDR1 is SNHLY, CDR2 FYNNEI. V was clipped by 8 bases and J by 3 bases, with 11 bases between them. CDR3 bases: TGTGCCAGCGGAGAAAATATCTACGAGCAGTACTTC. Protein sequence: CASGENIYEQYF.

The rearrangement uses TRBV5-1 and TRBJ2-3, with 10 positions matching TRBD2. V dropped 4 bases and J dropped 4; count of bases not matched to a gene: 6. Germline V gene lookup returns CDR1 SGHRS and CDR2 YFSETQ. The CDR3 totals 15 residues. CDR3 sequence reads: CASSAASGRADTQYF. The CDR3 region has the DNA TGCGCCAGCAGCGCCGCTAGCGGGAGAGCAGATACGCAGTATTTT.

The CDR3 nucleotides are TGCGCCAGCAGCGTCGCTAGCGGGAGGTCCTACGAGCAGTACTTC. Translated, it gives CASSVASGRSYEQYF. V usage is TRBV5-1 and J usage is TRBJ2-7, with 11 bases fitting TRBD2. The V segment lost 4 bases and the J segment 1 base; nucleotides outside the gene matches: 4. This CDR3 contains 15 residues. Germline lookup yields CDR1 SGHRS and CDR2 YFSETQ.

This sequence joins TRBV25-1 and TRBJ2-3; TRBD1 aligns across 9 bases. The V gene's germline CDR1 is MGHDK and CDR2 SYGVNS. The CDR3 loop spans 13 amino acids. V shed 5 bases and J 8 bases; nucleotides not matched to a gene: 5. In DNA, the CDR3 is TGTGCCAGCAGTCGGGGACAGGGAGGTACGCAGTATTTT. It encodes CASSRGQGGTQYF.

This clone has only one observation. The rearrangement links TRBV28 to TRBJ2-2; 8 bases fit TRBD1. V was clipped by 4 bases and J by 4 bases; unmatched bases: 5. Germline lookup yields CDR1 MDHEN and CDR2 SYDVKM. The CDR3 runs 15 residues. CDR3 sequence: CASSSQGAVTGELFF. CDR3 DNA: TGTGCCAGCAGTTCCCAGGGGGCGGTCACCGGGGAGCTGTTTTTT.

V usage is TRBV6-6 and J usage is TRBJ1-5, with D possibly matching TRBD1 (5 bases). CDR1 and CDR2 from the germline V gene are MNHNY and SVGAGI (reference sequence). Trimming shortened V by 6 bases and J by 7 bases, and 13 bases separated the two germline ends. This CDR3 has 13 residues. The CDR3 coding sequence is TGTGCCAGCAGGAAGAGCAGGGAGCAGCCCCAGCATTTT. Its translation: CASRKSREQPQHF.

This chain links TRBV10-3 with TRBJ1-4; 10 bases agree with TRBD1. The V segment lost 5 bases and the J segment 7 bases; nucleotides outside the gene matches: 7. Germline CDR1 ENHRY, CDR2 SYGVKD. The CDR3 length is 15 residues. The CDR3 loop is CAISSGTGESEKLFF. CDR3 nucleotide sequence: TGTGCCATCAGTTCCGGGACAGGGGAGAGTGAAAAACTGTTTTTT.

DNA of the CDR3: TGTGCCAGCAGCTTAGTTGGCGGGACAGGGGGTATGGGCCTTGGGGCCCAGTACTTC. Amino acid sequence: CASSLVGGTGGMGLGAQYF. This chain joins TRBV7-9 and TRBJ2-5, with TRBD1 matching 11 bases. This CDR3 comprises 19 residues. V lost 1 base to trimming and J lost 9 bases; unmatched junction nucleotides: 19. Germline V gene data show CDR1 as SEHNR and CDR2 as FQNEAQ (reference sequence).

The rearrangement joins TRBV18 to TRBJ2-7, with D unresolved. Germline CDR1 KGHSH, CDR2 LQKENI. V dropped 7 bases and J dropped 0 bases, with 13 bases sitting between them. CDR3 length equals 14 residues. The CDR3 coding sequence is TGTGCCAGCTTCGAAAGTCCAGTCTCCTACGAGCAGTACTTC. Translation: CASFESPVSYEQYF.

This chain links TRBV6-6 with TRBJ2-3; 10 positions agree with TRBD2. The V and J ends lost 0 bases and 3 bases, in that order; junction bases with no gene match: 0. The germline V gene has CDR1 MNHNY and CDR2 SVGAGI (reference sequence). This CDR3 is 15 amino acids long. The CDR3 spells CASSYSTSGTDTQYF. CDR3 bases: TGTGCCAGCAGTTACTCGACTAGCGGGACAGATACGCAGTATTTT.

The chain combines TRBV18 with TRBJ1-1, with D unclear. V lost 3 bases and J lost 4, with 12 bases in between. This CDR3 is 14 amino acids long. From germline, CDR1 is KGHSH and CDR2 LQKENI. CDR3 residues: CASSPQSPRTEAFF. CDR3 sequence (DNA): TGTGCCAGCTCACCCCAGTCCCCCCGCACTGAAGCTTTCTTT.

CDR3 DNA sequence: TGTGCCAGCAGGATCCTCTTGTCTAGGAACACTGAAGCTTTCTTT. Amino acids: CASRILLSRNTEAFF. V gene TRBV6-5 combines with J gene TRBJ1-1; D unclear. Germline lookup yields CDR1 MNHEY and CDR2 SVGAGI. Trimming removed 6 bases at V and 1 base at J, with 15 bases between. The length of the CDR3 is 15 residues.

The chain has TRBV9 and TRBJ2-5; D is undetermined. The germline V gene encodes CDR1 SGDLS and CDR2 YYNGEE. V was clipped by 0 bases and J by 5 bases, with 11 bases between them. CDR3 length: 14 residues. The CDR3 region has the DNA TGTGCCAGCAGCGTAGTTTCGTCTGGGGAGACCCAGTACTTC. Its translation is CASSVVSSGETQYF. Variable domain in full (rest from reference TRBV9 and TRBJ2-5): DSGVTQTPKHLITATGQRVTLRCSPRSGDLSVYWYQQSLDQGLQFLIQYYNGEERAKGNILERFSAQQFPDLHSELNLSSLELGDSALYFCASSVVSSGETQYFGPGTRLLVL.

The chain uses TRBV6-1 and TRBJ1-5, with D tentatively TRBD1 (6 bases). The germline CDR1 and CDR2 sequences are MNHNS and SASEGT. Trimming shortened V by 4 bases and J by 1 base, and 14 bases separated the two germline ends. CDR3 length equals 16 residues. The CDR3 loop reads CASSVGYRASNQPQHF. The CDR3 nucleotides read TGTGCCAGCAGTGTCGGGTACAGGGCGAGCAATCAGCCCCAGCATTTT.

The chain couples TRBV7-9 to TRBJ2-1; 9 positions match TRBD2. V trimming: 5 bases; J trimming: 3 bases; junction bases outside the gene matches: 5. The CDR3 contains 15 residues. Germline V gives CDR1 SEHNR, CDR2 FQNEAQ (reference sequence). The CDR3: CASSDLAGNYNEQFF. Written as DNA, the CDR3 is TGTGCCAGCAGCGATCTAGCGGGGAACTACAATGAGCAGTTCTTC.

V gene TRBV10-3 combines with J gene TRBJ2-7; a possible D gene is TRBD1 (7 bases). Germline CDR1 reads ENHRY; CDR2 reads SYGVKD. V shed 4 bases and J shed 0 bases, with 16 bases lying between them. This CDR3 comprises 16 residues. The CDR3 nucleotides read TGTGCCATCAGTGGGAAGGGGGCGGGAAGCTCCTACGAGCAGTACTTC. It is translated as CAISGKGAGSSYEQYF.

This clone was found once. The CDR3, as DNA: TGTGCCAGTAGTCAGGGACAGAAGAGCTCCTACGAGCAGTACTTC. Amino acids: CASSQGQKSSYEQYF. The chain is built from TRBV19 and TRBJ2-7; 7 bases agree with TRBD1. From germline, CDR1 is LNHDA and CDR2 SQIVND (reference sequence). Trimming took 5 bases from V and 0 from J; bases not matched to a gene: 7. The length of the CDR3 is 15 residues.